The 22 T cell receptor beta chains given below trace back to one sample, sequenced in a study of T cells in Graves' hyperthyroidism and ophthalmopathy. TCR beta CDR3 regions were amplified from RNA. RT-PCR in the first round (using the HTBI primer set) targeted the TCR CDR3. TCRdb re-derived calls from the multiplex PCR reads in MiXCR, one entry per CDR3 protein. The sample consists of some 620,000 distinct CDR3 sequences, around 15% of them appearing once. The sequencing sample was made of blood. These TCRs come from a woman aged 25 to 45 with Graves' hyperthyroidism.

This clonotype was detected only a few times. J is TRBJ2-1 and V is TRBV27; TRBD1 matches at 10 bases. With V trimmed by 2 bases and J by 9 bases, 13 bases remained unmatched. The CDR3 loop spans 17 amino acids. The germline CDR1 and CDR2 sequences are MNHEY and SMNVEV (reference sequence). This CDR3 reads CASSLGVGQGESGEQFF. CDR3 nucleotides: TGTGCCAGCAGTTTAGGGGTTGGACAGGGGGAGAGCGGTGAGCAGTTCTTC.

This clonotype was seen at least ten times. The CDR3 spells CASSGQENQPQHF. Here the CDR3 DNA reads TGTGCCAGCAGTGGGCAGGAAAATCAGCCCCAGCATTTT. This chain uses TRBV2 with TRBJ1-5; D is unresolved. This CDR3 spans 13 amino acids. CDR1 and CDR2 (germline): SNHLY, FYNNEI. Trimming removed 4 bases from V and 4 bases from J, with 8 bases in between.

The genes are TRBV12-3 or TRBV12-4 and TRBJ1-3, with 9 bases identical to TRBD1. J gave up 2 bases and V 2 bases, and 13 bases lay outside the gene matches. The length of the CDR3 is 19 residues. This chain's CDR3 is CASSLRDRVRFRPGNTIYF. Written as DNA, the CDR3 is TGTGCCAGCAGTTTAAGGGACAGGGTGCGATTTCGTCCTGGAAACACCATATATTTT.

On this clonotype: Just one base apart from a much larger clone, this may be a read error. Because it lacks the conserved phenylalanine or tryptophan at the end, this CDR3 is likely a read error. The chain has TRBV7-8 and TRBJ1-5; tentatively, D is TRBD1 (6 bases). The V gene lost 1 base and the J gene lost 4 bases, with 14 bases spanning the gap. This CDR3 spans 16 amino acids. Looked up from germline, CDR1 is SGHVS and CDR2 is FQNEAQ. The CDR3 loop reads CASSLVSGVRNQPQHL. As DNA, the CDR3 is TGTGCCAGCAGCTTAGTATCAGGGGTGAGAAATCAGCCCCAGCATCTT.

The chain recombines TRBV19 with TRBJ2-7; 9 bases are a match to TRBD2. The germline gives CDR1 LNHDA, CDR2 SQIVND (reference sequence). The CDR3 length is 20 residues. Germline trimming cut 6 bases from V and 7 bases from J; bases unmatched to any gene: 28. The CDR3 loop reads CASSGSRSGTVSSGSREQYF. The CDR3 DNA reads TGTGCCAGTAGCGGGAGCCGGTCAGGGACAGTAAGTAGCGGGAGTCGAGAGCAGTACTTC. Variable domain in full (rest from reference TRBV19 and TRBJ2-7): DGGITQSPKYLFRKEGQNVTLSCEQNLNHDAMYWYRQDPGQGLRLIYYSQIVNDFQKGDIAEGYSVSREKKESFPLTVTSAQKNPTAFYLCASSGSRSGTVSSGSREQYFGPGTRLTVT.

There are a few counts of this clonotype. The chain employs TRBV9 and TRBJ2-3; D remains ambiguous. Trimming took off 5 bases at V and 4 bases at J, with 14 bases between the two ends. This CDR3 region has 14 residues. The germline V gene has CDR1 SGDLS and CDR2 YYNGEE. In DNA, the CDR3 is TGTGCCAGCAGTGCCCGGAGATCCCCAGATACGCAGTATTTT. Translated, it gives CASSARRSPDTQYF.

The chain employs TRBV5-4 and TRBJ2-1; D unclear. V was shortened by 4 bases and J by 0 bases, with 11 bases between the two germline ends. This CDR3 has 15 amino acids. Germline lookup yields CDR1 SGHNT and CDR2 YYREEE (reference sequence). The CDR3 DNA follows: TGTGCCAGCAGCCGTGACTGGCCCTCCTACAATGAGCAGTTCTTC. This sequence encodes CASSRDWPSYNEQFF.

The chain recombines TRBV27 with TRBJ2-7, with 10 bases lining up with TRBD1. The length of the CDR3 is 14 residues. Trimming cost V 6 bases and J 5 bases; bases outside gene matches: 7. Germline CDR1 and CDR2: MNHEY and SMNVEV (reference sequence). CDR3 in amino acids: CASSRDRGLDEQYF. DNA of the CDR3: TGTGCCAGCAGCCGGGACAGGGGTTTGGACGAGCAGTACTTC.

This clonotype was observed a few times. The V gene is TRBV19, the J gene TRBJ1-2, with 9 nucleotides matching TRBD1. J lost 7 bases, V lost 6 bases, and 12 bases had no gene match. The CDR3 is 15 amino acids. Germline assignment: CDR1 LNHDA and CDR2 SQIVND (reference sequence). CDR3 protein: CASSVVTGGSSGYTF. The CDR3 nucleotides read TGTGCCAGTAGCGTCGTAACAGGGGGCTCTAGTGGCTACACCTTC.

This clonotype has at least ten counts. This chain joins TRBV27 and TRBJ1-2, with 7 bases fitting TRBD1. Germline assignment: CDR1 MNHEY and CDR2 SMNVEV (reference sequence). This CDR3 spans 12 amino acids. The V segment lost 6 bases and the J segment 6 bases; nucleotides outside the gene matches: 4. The CDR3, as DNA: TGTGCCAGCAGGACAGGGAAGGATGGCTACACCTTC. Amino acids: CASRTGKDGYTF.

The table lists this clonotype with many counts. The gene calls are TRBV30 and TRBJ2-3; D is perhaps TRBD2 (6 bases). With 2 bases removed from V and 2 bases from J, the gap between germline ends came to 14 bases. Germline values: CDR1 GTSNPN, CDR2 SVGIG (reference sequence). The CDR3 extends over 15 amino acids. CDR3 DNA: TGTGCCTGGAGTCGAGTTAGCGGATACACAGATACGCAGTATTTT. Translation gives CAWSRVSGYTDTQYF.

This clonotype showed up just a few times. The rearrangement uses TRBV13 and TRBJ2-1; D is uncertain. The CDR3 extends over 11 amino acids. Trimming cost V 4 bases and J 10 bases, with 8 bases left between them. The V gene's germline CDR1 is PRHDT and CDR2 FYEKMQ (reference sequence). The CDR3 DNA is TGTGCCAGCAGCTCCCATGAGGAGCAGTTCTTC. This translates into CASSSHEEQFF. The entire variable domain, with the rest obtained from reference TRBV13 and TRBJ2-1, is as follows: AAGVIQSPRHLIKEKRETATLKCYPIPRHDTVYWYQQGPGQDPQFLISFYEKMQSDKGSIPDRFSAQQFSDYHSELNMSSLELGDSALYFCASSSHEEQFFGPGTRLTVL.

The chain couples TRBV4-2 to TRBJ2-3; D not resolved. The CDR3 runs 14 residues. Trimming took 1 base from V and 6 from J, leaving 11 bases between them. Germline CDR1 LGHNA, CDR2 YNFKEQ. The CDR3 DNA is TGTGCCAGCAGCCAAGGGCAGGCGGTCGATACGCAGTATTTT. Encoded protein: CASSQGQAVDTQYF.

Only a few counts were recorded for this clonotype. The V gene is TRBV20-1, the J gene TRBJ2-2; a weak D match, TRBD1 (6 bases). Germline loops: CDR1 DFQATT, CDR2 SNEGSKA (reference sequence). The CDR3 spans 16 residues. The V and J ends lost 0 bases and 1 base respectively, with 12 bases between them. CDR3 bases: TGCAGTGCTAGAGATTTTGTGACAGGGAACACCGGGGAGCTGTTTTTT. Encoded protein: CSARDFVTGNTGELFF.

This clonotype has at least ten counts. V is TRBV27 and J is TRBJ2-3; tentatively, D is TRBD1 or TRBD2 (5 bases each). V was pared by 5 bases and J by 5 bases, with 14 bases between. The length of the CDR3 is 14 residues. Germline V gene lookup returns CDR1 MNHEY and CDR2 SMNVEV (reference sequence). The CDR3 DNA is TGTGCCAGCAGTCAGGTTTATGGGGGAGATACGCAGTATTTT. Translated: CASSQVYGGDTQYF.

This clonotype appeared many times. This sequence joins TRBV9 and TRBJ2-3; D uncertain. The V and J ends lost 0 bases and 1 base respectively, with 6 bases between them. Germline V CDR1 and CDR2: SGDLS, YYNGEE. This CDR3 is 14 amino acids long. CDR3 nucleotide sequence: TGTGCCAGCAGCGTAGACAGCCGCACAGATACGCAGTATTTT. This gives the protein CASSVDSRTDTQYF.

As regards this clonotype: A read error may explain this, as a much larger clone is one base away. This chain links TRBV6-2 or TRBV6-3 with TRBJ2-1; a possible D gene is TRBD1 (6 bases). Matching the DNA end better, TRBJ2-7 makes the J call doubtful. There are 15 residues in the CDR3. Germline-derived CDR1 and CDR2 are MNHEY and SVGEGT. The CDR3 nucleotides are TGTGCCAGCAGTCAGCAGGGGCGGACCTACAATGAGCAGTACTTC. This codes for CASSQQGRTYNEQYF.

The chain recombines TRBV5-1 with TRBJ2-1; D is ambiguous. The CDR3 has 16 amino acids. Germline V gives CDR1 SGHRS, CDR2 YFSETQ. Trimming took off 4 bases at V and 7 bases at J, with 21 bases between the two ends. This CDR3 reads CASSPEGFPMGNEQFF. Here the CDR3 DNA reads TGCGCCAGCAGCCCCGAAGGCTTCCCCATGGGGAATGAGCAGTTCTTC. The whole variable domain, filled in from reference TRBV5-1 and TRBJ2-1, reads KAGVTQTPRYLIKTRGQQVTLSCSPISGHRSVSWYQQTPGQGLQFLFEYFSETQRNKGNFPGRFSGRQFSNSRSEMNVSTLELGDSALYLCASSPEGFPMGNEQFFGPGTRLTVL.

At least ten counts were recorded for this clonotype. The chain employs TRBV20-1 and TRBJ2-3; 12 bases are a match to TRBD1. In germline, CDR1 is DFQATT, CDR2 SNEGSKA (reference sequence). The V segment lost 5 bases and the J segment 3 bases; nucleotides outside the gene matches: 12. The CDR3 length is 17 residues. The CDR3 here is CSASVTWGQGATDTQYF. The CDR3 nucleotides read TGCAGTGCTTCCGTCACGTGGGGACAGGGGGCAACAGATACGCAGTATTTT.

This clonotype was seen more than once but under ten times. The CDR3 region is CASSPDRVGPSLNTEAFF. CDR3 coding DNA: TGTGCCAGCAGTCCCGACAGGGTAGGCCCCTCCTTGAACACTGAAGCTTTCTTT. The V gene is TRBV27, the J gene TRBJ1-1; TRBD1 agrees at 7 bases. The CDR3 totals 18 residues. V was clipped by 5 bases and J by 0 bases; unmatched bases: 15. Germline CDR1 is MNHEY and CDR2 is SMNVEV (reference sequence).

Regarding this clonotype: The germline gene is not matched at one end of the junction; a read error may be the cause. The chain has TRBV2 and TRBJ2-1; D not certain. The V gene's germline CDR1 is SNHLY and CDR2 FYNNEI. The CDR3 totals 11 residues. The CDR3 DNA is TGTGCCAGCTACCTAGGCAATGGGCAGTTCTTC. Amino acid sequence: CASYLGNGQFF. The full variable domain, its missing parts supplied by reference TRBV2 and TRBJ2-1, is EPEVTQTPSHQVTQMGQEVILRCVPISNHLYFYWYRQILGQKVEFLVSFYNNEISEKSEIFDDQFSVERPDGSNFTLKIRSTKLEDSAMYFCASYLGNGQFFGPGTRLTVL.

This clonotype was detected only a few times. The chain combines TRBV6-2 or TRBV6-3 with TRBJ2-1; TRBD1 or TRBD2 may be the D gene (5 bases each). Trimming removed 7 bases at V and 5 bases at J, with 18 bases between. Germline V gene data show CDR1 as MNHEY and CDR2 as SVGEGT. The CDR3 loop spans 15 amino acids. The CDR3 spells CASTRPGQTNNEQFF. As DNA, the CDR3 is TGTGCCAGCACCAGACCGGGGCAAACCAACAATGAGCAGTTCTTC.